One sample yielded the 21 T cell receptor beta chains listed below, sequenced in a study of T cell responses to AZD1222 COVID-19 vaccine (dated by TCRdb to 2020 to 2022). Preparation of the library involved the immunoSEQ multiplex PCR assay. The table was pulled from immuneACCESS by TCRdb, which kept in-frame rearrangements only. Such tables lose some clones; where checked, under half of the loss comes from unresolved V genes, and the rest has no known cause. This sample comprises 95,000 to 100,000 clones, more than 70% of them detected only once. The ten largest clonotypes hold about 9.4% of the sample. In the paper's terms, the time point label means: about 28 days (+/-7) after the second vaccine dose. The material sequenced was peripheral blood, taken 28 days after the second AZD1222 dose. Receptors were obtained from an adult who received the AZD1222 COVID-19 vaccine.

This rearrangement joins TRBV6-5 to TRBJ2-7, with D possibly being TRBD1 (6 bases). V shed 5 bases and J shed 6 bases, with 17 bases lying between them. In germline, CDR1 is MNHEY, CDR2 SVGAGI. The CDR3 contains 14 residues. CDR3 DNA: TGTGCCAGCAGTCGGACAGCTTCTGTCTCCGAGCAGTACTTC. Translation gives CASSRTASVSEQYF.

V and J are TRBV10-3 and TRBJ2-3; tentatively, D is TRBD1 or TRBD2 (6 bases each). Germline assignment: CDR1 ENHRY and CDR2 SYGVKD. V dropped 3 bases and J dropped 4 bases, with 11 bases sitting between them. The CDR3 loop spans 14 amino acids. CDR3 region: CAISEPGAADTQYF. CDR3 bases: TGTGCCATCAGTGAACCGGGGGCAGCAGATACGCAGTATTTT.

The chain has TRBV2 and TRBJ2-2; D perhaps matches TRBD1 (5 bases). The CDR3 is 14 amino acids. Per the germline V gene, CDR1 is SNHLY and CDR2 is FYNNEI. With 6 bases removed from V and 0 bases from J, the gap between germline ends came to 8 bases. As DNA, the CDR3 is TGTGCCAGCAGAGGCAGGGCGAACACCGGGGAGCTGTTTTTT. Amino acids: CASRGRANTGELFF.

The genes are TRBV6-5 and TRBJ2-7; 8 bases match TRBD2. Germline CDR1 MNHEY, CDR2 SVGAGI. The CDR3 is 15 amino acids. Germline trimming cut 2 bases from V and 2 bases from J; bases unmatched to any gene: 5. The CDR3 protein is CASSYGAGGAYEQYF. In DNA form, the CDR3 reads TGTGCCAGCAGTTACGGTGCGGGGGGTGCCTACGAGCAGTACTTC.

The chain has TRBV6-5 and TRBJ1-5; tentatively, D is TRBD1 (5 bases). CDR1 and CDR2 from the germline V gene are MNHEY and SVGAGI. Trimming pared 4 bases from V and 5 bases from J, leaving 15 bases between. This CDR3 has 15 residues. The CDR3 nucleotides are TGTGCCAGCAGTTTATCGGCAGGGAAGGATCAGCCCCAGCATTTT. The encoded protein is CASSLSAGKDQPQHF.

The V gene is TRBV5-1, the J gene TRBJ2-1; 12 bases match TRBD2. CDR1 is SGHRS, CDR2 YFSETQ, per germline. The CDR3 extends over 16 amino acids. J lost 5 bases, V lost 2 bases, and 5 bases had no gene match. CDR3 region: CASSFLAGGPDNEQFF. CDR3 coding DNA: TGCGCCAGCAGCTTCCTAGCGGGGGGGCCCGACAATGAGCAGTTCTTC.

The CDR3 loop is CASSNLGGSSRYAYEQYF. The CDR3 DNA sequence: TGTGCCAGCAGCAACCTCGGGGGGTCGAGCCGGTACGCCTACGAGCAGTACTTC. The rearrangement uses TRBV7-2 and TRBJ2-7; 7 nucleotides match TRBD2. Germline CDR1 and CDR2: SGHTA and FQGNSA. The V and J ends lost 5 bases and 2 bases, in that order; junction bases with no gene match: 18. The CDR3 contains 18 residues.

This clone was counted only a few times. The rearrangement joins TRBV6-5 to TRBJ1-2; possibly TRBD1 for D (6 bases). Trimming shortened V by 2 bases and J by 2 bases, and 12 bases separated the two germline ends. The CDR3 contains 15 residues. Germline V lookup: CDR1 MNHEY, CDR2 SVGAGI. CDR3 sequence (DNA): TGTGCCAGCAGTTACGGGGTAGGACAGAACTATGGCTACACCTTC. Encoded protein: CASSYGVGQNYGYTF.

The genes are TRBV7-3 and TRBJ2-1; D tentatively fits TRBD1 or TRBD2 (5 bases each). This CDR3 spans 13 amino acids. V lost 5 bases and J 6 bases, leaving 11 bases between the germline ends. Germline values: CDR1 SGHTA, CDR2 FQGTGA. The CDR3 region has the DNA TGTGCCAGCAGCCCCGGGACCAGCAATGAGCAGTTCTTC. It encodes CASSPGTSNEQFF.

The chain carries TRBV5-1 and TRBJ2-2, with D possibly matching TRBD2 (6 bases). The CDR3 spans 16 residues. Germline CDR1 reads SGHRS; CDR2 reads YFSETQ. V gave up 4 bases and J gave up 3 bases, with 16 bases separating them. CDR3 loop: CASSPVGGRDTGELFF. As DNA, the CDR3 is TGCGCCAGCAGCCCGGTGGGGGGTCGGGACACCGGGGAGCTGTTTTTT.

Only one count was recorded for this clone. The chain combines TRBV6-5 with TRBJ1-1; perhaps TRBD1 as D (6 bases). Trimming left V 2 bases short and J 5 bases short, with 12 bases between. The CDR3 sequence is 14 residues long. The germline V gene has CDR1 MNHEY and CDR2 SVGAGI. CDR3 region: CASSYAAGETEAFF. The CDR3, as DNA: TGTGCCAGCAGTTACGCGGCAGGGGAGACTGAAGCTTTCTTT.

The chain uses TRBV15 and TRBJ2-5, with 13 nucleotides matching TRBD2. CDR3 length equals 18 residues. Trimming removed 0 bases from V and 1 base from J; junction bases left unmatched: 5. Germline-derived CDR1 and CDR2 are LNHNV and YYDKDF (reference sequence). The CDR3 DNA sequence: TGTGCCACCAGCAGAGATCCGGGACTAGCGGGGATCCAAGAGACCCAGTACTTC. It translates to CATSRDPGLAGIQETQYF.

V gene TRBV7-9 combines with J gene TRBJ2-7; D uncertain. Per germline, CDR1 SEHNR and CDR2 FQNEAQ (reference sequence). V was shortened by 2 bases and J by 5 bases, with 10 bases between the two germline ends. CDR3 size: 13 residues. In nucleotides, the CDR3 is TGTGCCAGCAGCTTATATGAGAATCACGAGCAGTACTTC. It specifies CASSLYENHEQYF.

This clone was counted a single time. The chain is built from TRBV29-1 and TRBJ2-2; 15 positions match TRBD2. J was trimmed by 2 bases and V by 4 bases; bases with no gene match: 5. This CDR3 is built from 17 residues. CDR1 is SQVTM, CDR2 ANQGSEA, per germline. As DNA, the CDR3 is TGCAGCGTTGGGACTAGCGGGAGGGGGATCAACACCGGGGAGCTGTTTTTT. Residues: CSVGTSGRGINTGELFF.

The chain has TRBV15 and TRBJ1-3; weak D call: TRBD1 (6 bases). CDR1 and CDR2 (germline): LNHNV, YYDKDF (reference sequence). V was trimmed by 1 base and J by 8 bases, leaving 12 bases between them. This CDR3 has 14 residues. CDR3 sequence: CATSRGGGGDTIYF. The CDR3 coding sequence is TGTGCCACCAGCAGAGGAGGAGGGGGAGACACCATATATTTT.

V is TRBV2 and J is TRBJ2-7; 7 nucleotides align to TRBD2. This CDR3 has 13 residues. Germline V gene data show CDR1 as SNHLY and CDR2 as FYNNEI. V dropped 3 bases and J dropped 7; count of bases not matched to a gene: 6. As DNA, the CDR3 is TGTGCCAGCAGTGACCCGGGGGAGGGGGAGCAGTACTTC. This codes for CASSDPGEGEQYF.

The gene calls are TRBV30 and TRBJ2-1, with D uncertain. The CDR3 has 13 residues. Germline V gives CDR1 GTSNPN, CDR2 SVGIG (reference sequence). V lost 0 bases and J lost 3, with 6 bases in between. CDR3: CAWSVNSYNEQFF. Here the CDR3 DNA reads TGTGCCTGGAGTGTAAACAGCTACAATGAGCAGTTCTTC.

The chain uses TRBV5-1 and TRBJ2-3; D may be TRBD2 (6 bases). In germline, CDR1 is SGHRS, CDR2 YFSETQ. The CDR3 is 17 amino acids. V dropped 4 bases and J dropped 0 bases, with 18 bases sitting between them. The DNA of the CDR3 is TGCGCCAGCAGCCCCCGGGGGAGCCGCGTTAGCACAGATACGCAGTATTTT. This gives the protein CASSPRGSRVSTDTQYF.

This clone was counted a single time. The DNA of the CDR3 is TGTGCCAGTAATCAAAGGGGTGGTAATTCACCCCTCCACTTT. As protein: CASNQRGGNSPLHF. The chain links TRBV19 to TRBJ1-6, with D perhaps matching TRBD1 (5 bases). The CDR3 is made up of 14 amino acids. V lost 7 bases, J lost 6 bases, and 13 bases lay in between. Germline V lookup: CDR1 LNHDA, CDR2 SQIVND (reference sequence).

On this clone itself: The same CDR3 can be traced to other DNA sequences in this sample. The chain has TRBV5-6 and TRBJ1-1; no definite D call. Germline CDR1 reads SGHDT; CDR2 reads YYEEEE. This CDR3 region has 17 residues. Trimming shortened V by 0 bases and J by 2 bases, and 17 bases separated the two germline ends. CDR3: CASSLAAVRGLNTEAFF. The CDR3 coding sequence is TGTGCCAGCAGCTTGGCCGCGGTGAGAGGGCTCAACACTGAAGCTTTCTTT.

The chain employs TRBV5-1 and TRBJ2-1; 9 bases map to TRBD2. The CDR3 contains 17 residues. Losses at the gene ends were 0 bases for V and 7 bases for J; bases not matched to a gene: 11. Germline V gives CDR1 SGHRS, CDR2 YFSETQ. The CDR3 region is CASSLVFGGRAGNEQFF. As DNA, the CDR3 is TGCGCCAGCAGCTTGGTTTTTGGCGGGAGGGCCGGTAATGAGCAGTTCTTC. The full variable domain, completed using reference TRBV5-1 and TRBJ2-1, is KAGVTQTPRYLIKTRGQQVTLSCSPISGHRSVSWYQQTPGQGLQFLFEYFSETQRNKGNFPGRFSGRQFSNSRSEMNVSTLELGDSALYLCASSLVFGGRAGNEQFFGPGTRLTVL.